These 16 T cell receptor beta chains came from one sample sequenced in a study of T cells in Graves' hyperthyroidism and ophthalmopathy (dated by TCRdb to the late 2010s). The receptor library was made with multiplex PCR. This sample was sequenced with an Illumina HiSeq 2000. TCR beta CDR3 regions were amplified from RNA transcripts. For the first round of RT-PCR on the TCR CDR3, the HTBI primer set was used together with the Qiagen OneStep RT-PCR kit. TCRdb's own reprocessing of the public reads used fastp at Q25 and MiXCR and kept productive beta chains. Under each unique CDR3 protein, matching rows form one entry showing the most common genes and DNA. This sample lists about 640,000 distinct CDR3 sequences; roughly 20% were detected once. The top ten hold over 30% of the sample. Sequencing used blood. The receptor set was obtained from a man aged 30 to 45 with Graves' ophthalmopathy.

The sample holds a few counts of this clonotype. The rearrangement joins TRBV28 to TRBJ2-1, with unresolved D. V was trimmed by 10 bases and J by 6 bases, leaving 13 bases between them. CDR1 MDHEN and CDR2 SYDVKM come from the germline V gene. This CDR3 contains 12 residues. CDR3 region: CATSGLLNEQFF. The CDR3 nucleotides read TGTGCCACCTCTGGTCTTCTCAATGAGCAGTTCTTC.

This clonotype was recorded at least ten times. CDR3 amino acids: CASSFQFEQYF. CDR3 nucleotide sequence: TGTGCCAGCAGTTTCCAGTTCGAGCAGTACTTC. V and J are TRBV6-1 and TRBJ2-7; D uncertain. V dropped 5 bases and J dropped 6 bases, with 8 bases sitting between them. CDR1 and CDR2 (germline): MNHNS, SASEGT. The CDR3 consists of 11 residues.

This chain links TRBV4-1 with TRBJ2-2, with 7 nucleotides matching TRBD2. The CDR3 is 16 residues long. Germline trimming cut 4 bases from V and 4 bases from J; bases unmatched to any gene: 9. Germline V lookup: CDR1 MGHRA, CDR2 YSYEKL. The DNA for the CDR3 is TGCGCCAGCAGCCGAGACTTGGCGGGAGTCACCGGGGAGCTGTTTTTT. Amino acids: CASSRDLAGVTGELFF.

This chain joins TRBV19 and TRBJ1-1; 7 nucleotides agree with TRBD1. V gave up 9 bases and J gave up 0 bases; unmatched junction bases: 13. The CDR3 contains 16 residues. CDR1 LNHDA and CDR2 SQIVND come from the germline V gene (reference sequence). CDR3 bases: TGTGCCAGAAGGTGGGGACAGTGCCTCTTGAACACTGAAGCTTTCTTT. It yields the protein CARRWGQCLLNTEAFF.

This clonotype was recorded many times. The gene calls are TRBV3-1 and TRBJ1-1, with TRBD1 as a possible D gene (6 bases). The CDR3 is made up of 14 amino acids. The V and J ends lost 8 bases and 4 bases respectively, with 17 bases between them. Germline V gene data show CDR1 as LGHDT and CDR2 as YNNKEL (reference sequence). Here the CDR3 reads CASGTQGWSTEAFF. The CDR3 DNA is TGTGCCAGCGGGACACAGGGTTGGAGCACTGAAGCTTTCTTT.

Turning to this clonotype: One junction end does not reproduce the germline sequence, and a read error may be involved. The rearrangement links TRBV29-1 to TRBJ2-7; D is perhaps TRBD1 (6 bases). This CDR3 spans 13 amino acids. Germline lookup yields CDR1 SQVTM and CDR2 ANQGSEA. The CDR3 DNA follows: TGCAGCGTCGAAGGACAGAATACCTACGAGCAGTACTTC. Amino acid sequence: CSVEGQNTYEQYF.

This chain connects TRBV4-1 to TRBJ2-7; 9 nucleotides align to TRBD1. V shed 3 bases and J 7 bases; nucleotides not matched to a gene: 10. CDR1 is MGHRA and CDR2 is YSYEKL in the germline V gene. The CDR3 extends over 15 amino acids. The CDR3 spells CASSHQQGAKREQYF. The CDR3 nucleotides read TGCGCCAGCAGCCACCAACAGGGGGCAAAAAGGGAGCAGTACTTC.

About this clonotype itself: Sequence at one end of the junction differs from germline and may be a read error. CDR3 loop: CASRGAGGLDTEAFF. The CDR3, as DNA: TGTGCCAGCAGGGGGGCAGGGGGCCTCGACACTGAGGCTTTCTTT. The rearrangement links TRBV2 to TRBJ1-1; 8 bases line up with TRBD1. Germline assignment: CDR1 SNHLY and CDR2 FYNNEI. The CDR3 runs to 15 residues.

A few counts support this clonotype. The genes are TRBV3-1 and TRBJ1-2; the D is unclear. V lost 0 bases and J 2 bases, leaving 7 bases between the germline ends. The CDR3 runs 14 residues. The germline V gene has CDR1 LGHDT and CDR2 YNNKEL (reference sequence). CDR3 sequence: CASSQDSSNYGYTF. CDR3 bases: TGTGCCAGCAGCCAAGACAGTTCAAACTATGGCTACACCTTC. Full variable domain (rest looked up from reference TRBV3-1 and TRBJ1-2): DTAVSQTPKYLVTQMGNDKSIKCEQNLGHDTMYWYKQDSKKFLKIMFSYNNKELIINETVPNRFSPKSPDKAHLNLHINSLELGDSAVYFCASSQDSSNYGYTFGSGTRLTVV.

This clonotype was seen a few times. One end of the junction is discordant with germline, which a read error may explain. This chain joins TRBV6-2 or TRBV6-3 and TRBJ2-7; D gene ambiguous. The CDR3 runs 12 residues. Germline CDR1 MNHEY, CDR2 SVGEGT. The CDR3: CASSEILREQCF. CDR3 bases: TGTGCCAGCAGTGAGATCCTTCGCGAGCAGTGCTTC.

The genes are TRBV5-1 and TRBJ2-1; possibly TRBD1 for D (5 bases). CDR1 and CDR2 (germline): SGHRS, YFSETQ. CDR3 length: 13 residues. Trimming left V 2 bases short and J 5 bases short, with 8 bases between. The CDR3 sequence is CASSFATDNEQFF. The DNA for the CDR3 is TGCGCCAGCAGCTTCGCGACAGACAATGAGCAGTTCTTC.

This clonotype was picked up a small number of times. The chain uses TRBV10-2 and TRBJ2-3, with 8 bases fitting TRBD2. The V and J ends lost 8 bases and 0 bases, in that order; junction bases with no gene match: 7. The CDR3 totals 15 residues. CDR1 WSHSY and CDR2 SAAADI come from the germline V gene. Here the CDR3 reads CASRTSGSSTDTQYF. The DNA of the CDR3 is TGCGCCAGCCGTACTAGCGGCTCTAGCACAGATACGCAGTATTTT.

This clonotype appeared many times. The DNA for the CDR3 is TGCGCCAGCAGCTTCGGGACAGGGGGCTCCTACGAGCAGTACTTC. Translation gives CASSFGTGGSYEQYF. This chain uses TRBV5-1 with TRBJ2-7, with 11 bases identical to TRBD1. This CDR3 has 15 amino acids. Germline V gene lookup returns CDR1 SGHRS and CDR2 YFSETQ. V trimming: 2 bases; J trimming: 0 bases; junction bases outside the gene matches: 1.

This clonotype was counted at least ten times. The CDR3 coding sequence is TGCGCCAGCAGCTTGGTCGCCCAGCTCCAAGAGACCCAGTACTTC. Translating gives CASSLVAQLQETQYF. This chain uses TRBV5-1 with TRBJ2-5; D is uncertain. CDR1 and CDR2 from the germline V gene are SGHRS and YFSETQ. V shed 0 bases and J shed 1 base, with 10 bases lying between them. The CDR3 has 15 amino acids.

This clonotype has only a few counts. This chain uses TRBV28 with TRBJ1-2; no definite D call. CDR3 length: 16 residues. Germline V gene sequence: CDR1 MDHEN, CDR2 SYDVKM. Trimming pared 3 bases from V and 5 bases from J, leaving 19 bases between. CDR3 protein: CASSFEETQMSYGYTF. DNA for the CDR3: TGTGCCAGCAGTTTTGAAGAAACCCAAATGTCGTATGGCTACACCTTC.

V and J are TRBV7-2 and TRBJ2-7; TRBD1 is a possible D gene (6 bases). Germline assignment: CDR1 SGHTA and CDR2 FQGNSA. The CDR3 is 15 residues long. Between the trimmed V and J ends, which lost 5 bases and 2 bases, there was a span of 16 bases. The CDR3 sequence: CASSGGQQITYEQYF. The CDR3 region has the DNA TGTGCCAGCAGCGGAGGACAGCAGATTACCTACGAGCAGTACTTC.